The clone carrying this T cell receptor (beta chain) showed up just a few times. What it recognizes is unknown. A sample-barcoded 5' primer and a J-beta primer mix were used in a second PCR of roughly 7 to 12 cycles. CDR3-containing paired-end reads numbering at least 2.5 million came from each sample. TCRdb itself ran the 5' RACE reads through MiXCR, one entry per CDR3 protein. The table lists about 580,000 distinct CDR3 sequences, roughly 48% of them singletons. V was clipped by 6 bases and J by 0 bases, with 9 bases between them. The CDR3 consists of 13 residues. Germline V gives CDR1 SGHRS, CDR2 YFSETQ. The source of the sample is a study of blood T cells in healthy people across ages. Study-level results: Long-lived donors carried more naive CD4+ cells and greater diversity than aged donors.

Material: blood. The receptor was derived from a man aged 80 or over in good health. This rearrangement joins TRBV5-1 to TRBJ1-2; D uncertain. CDR3 amino acids: CASTAEPNYGYTF. The DNA for the CDR3 is TGCGCCAGCACCGCTGAGCCTAACTATGGCTACACCTTC.